This passage covers 13 T cell receptor beta chains from one sample sequenced in a study of T cell responses to AZD1222 COVID-19 vaccine. Here immunoSEQ multiplex PCR was the method, and the copy in TCRdb shows in-frame clones only, minus some. There are 45,000 to 70,000 clones in the sample; 86% occur only once, and 16% lies in the top ten. This specimen consisted of peripheral blood, obtained on day 0 of AZD1222 vaccination. Every receptor here comes from an adult in good health.

The chain employs TRBV10-3 and TRBJ1-1; TRBD1 is a possible D gene (5 bases). The CDR3 extends over 13 amino acids. Trimming cost V 4 bases and J 4 bases, with 10 bases left between them. Germline V gene sequence: CDR1 ENHRY, CDR2 SYGVKD. The CDR3 here is CAISADRSTEAFF. DNA of the CDR3: TGTGCCATCAGTGCTGACAGAAGCACTGAAGCTTTCTTT.

The CDR3 DNA follows: TGTGCCAGCAGTGCACAGGGTGGGGGGATTGAAGCTTTCTTT. Translation: CASSAQGGGIEAFF. The chain couples TRBV28 to TRBJ1-1; D perhaps matches TRBD1 (6 bases). Trimming took 5 bases from V and 7 from J, leaving 17 bases between them. CDR3 length: 14 residues. CDR1 is MDHEN, CDR2 SYDVKM, per germline.

The CDR3 here is CASSLDRGSGSQPQHF. The CDR3 region has the DNA TGTGCCAGCAGTTTAGATCGGGGGTCGGGAAGTCAGCCCCAGCATTTT. The genes are TRBV28 and TRBJ1-5; a possible D gene is TRBD1 (5 bases). From germline, CDR1 is MDHEN and CDR2 SYDVKM. Deletions cut 2 bases from V and 6 bases from J, with 17 bases between. This CDR3 has 16 residues.

The CDR3 region has the DNA TGTGCCAGCAGCCCCATTAGACCGACAGGTAATGAGCAGTTCTTC. Its protein product is CASSPIRPTGNEQFF. The rearrangement links TRBV7-2 to TRBJ2-1, with D perhaps matching TRBD1 (6 bases). This CDR3 comprises 15 residues. Germline CDR1 is SGHTA and CDR2 is FQGNSA. V lost 5 bases and J 7 bases, leaving 18 bases between the germline ends.

This chain joins TRBV4-3 and TRBJ1-4, with 7 positions matching TRBD1. This CDR3 spans 16 amino acids. V was clipped by 4 bases and J by 2 bases; unmatched bases: 7. Looked up from germline, CDR1 is LGHNA and CDR2 is YSLEER. CDR3: CASSPRTGFTNEKLFF. In DNA form, the CDR3 reads TGCGCCAGCAGCCCAAGGACAGGCTTCACTAATGAAAAACTGTTTTTT.

The chain joins TRBV28 to TRBJ2-1, with 14 bases lining up with TRBD2. The CDR3 covers 17 residues. The V gene's germline CDR1 is MDHEN and CDR2 SYDVKM. V shed 5 bases, J shed 5 bases, and the junction held 8 bases outside the gene matches. CDR3 nucleotide sequence: TGTGCCAGCAGTCGGGGACTAGCGGGAGCGAGGAACAATGAGCAGTTCTTC. Protein sequence: CASSRGLAGARNNEQFF. Using reference TRBV28 and TRBJ2-1 for the parts outside the CDR3, the full variable domain is DVKVTQSSRYLVKRTGEKVFLECVQDMDHENMFWYRQDPGLGLRLIYFSYDVKMKEKGDIPEGYSVSREKKERFSLILESASTNQTSMYLCASSRGLAGARNNEQFFGPGTRLTVL.

About this clone itself: The germline gene is not matched at one end of the junction; a read error may be the cause. This chain joins TRBV5-1 and TRBJ2-1; TRBD2 matches at 13 bases. This CDR3 has 13 residues. From germline, CDR1 is SGHRS and CDR2 YFSETQ. The DNA of the CDR3 is TGCGCCAGCAGCCCCGTGGGACTAGCGGGGATAATCTTC. Translation gives CASSPVGLAGIIF.

The chain links TRBV6-2 or TRBV6-3 to TRBJ2-7; TRBD2 agrees at 11 bases. V trimming: 1 base; J trimming: 3 bases; junction bases outside the gene matches: 2. CDR1 is MNHEY and CDR2 is SVGEGT in the germline V gene. The CDR3 runs 15 residues. The CDR3 sequence: CASSYLAGGNYEQYF. CDR3 DNA sequence: TGTGCCAGCAGTTACTTAGCGGGAGGGAACTACGAGCAGTACTTC.

The chain joins TRBV2 to TRBJ1-5; D not certain. Germline CDR1 SNHLY, CDR2 FYNNEI. V was clipped by 3 bases and J by 5 bases, with 8 bases between them. The length of the CDR3 is 13 residues. In nucleotides, the CDR3 is TGTGCCAGCAGTGACAGCTATCATCAGCCCCAGCATTTT. Its protein product is CASSDSYHQPQHF.

The chain joins TRBV9 to TRBJ2-1; D call uncertain. CDR3 length: 12 amino acids. Germline-derived CDR1 and CDR2 are SGDLS and YYNGEE. Deletions cut 5 bases from V and 4 bases from J, with 7 bases between. In nucleotides, the CDR3 is TGTGCCAGCAGGGGCGCATACAATGAGCAGTTCTTC. Encoded protein: CASRGAYNEQFF.

J is TRBJ2-1 and V is TRBV30, with 12 bases aligning to TRBD2. CDR3 length equals 20 residues. Trimming removed 1 base from V and 0 bases from J; junction bases left unmatched: 13. Germline V gene data show CDR1 as GTSNPN and CDR2 as SVGIG (reference sequence). CDR3 in DNA: TGTGCCTGGAGTGGAGTTTGGAGGACTAGCGGGGACAGCTCCTACAATGAGCAGTTCTTC. Encoded protein: CAWSGVWRTSGDSSYNEQFF.

The chain recombines TRBV18 with TRBJ1-1; D possibly corresponds to TRBD1 (5 bases). Trimming shortened V by 3 bases and J by 5 bases, and 16 bases separated the two germline ends. The CDR3 spans 15 residues. The germline V gene encodes CDR1 KGHSH and CDR2 LQKENI. CDR3 sequence reads: CASSPTWGEGTEAFF. CDR3 in DNA: TGTGCCAGCTCACCGACGTGGGGGGAAGGGACTGAAGCTTTCTTT. The entire variable domain, with the rest obtained from reference TRBV18 and TRBJ1-1, is as follows: NAGVMQNPRHLVRRRGQEARLRCSPMKGHSHVYWYRQLPEEGLKFMVYLQKENIIDESGMPKERFSAEFPKEGPSILRIQQVVRGDSAAYFCASSPTWGEGTEAFFGQGTRLTVV.

The chain is built from TRBV5-8 and TRBJ2-7; TRBD2 is a possible D gene (6 bases). The V end was cut by 0 bases, the J end by 5 bases, with 15 bases between. The germline CDR1 and CDR2 sequences are SGHTS and YDEGEE. The CDR3 covers 15 residues. In DNA, the CDR3 is TGTGCCAGCAGCTTGGGTCGGGACTGGTCTGACGAGCAGTACTTC. Translated: CASSLGRDWSDEQYF.